Presented here are 29 T cell receptor beta chains from one specimen sequenced in a study of cytomegalovirus exposure and HLA in healthy donors. Vbeta (60) and Jbeta (13) primers were used in the PCR. The data were produced by immunoSEQ multiplex PCR, yet TCRdb's version contains in-frame clones alone and is incomplete. Of about 180,000 clones detected, around 78% appear once; the ten largest clones hold around 14%. The sample comprised PBMCs. The receptors derive from a woman in her fifties or sixties in good health and CMV-seropositive.

Points on this clone: Other nucleotide sequences in the sample specify the same CDR3. The chain employs TRBV6-1 and TRBJ1-1; D gene ambiguous. Germline CDR1 reads MNHNS; CDR2 reads SASEGT. This CDR3 has 11 residues. Trimming removed 7 bases from V and 0 bases from J, with 3 bases in between. The CDR3 is CASTLNTEAFF. DNA for the CDR3: TGTGCCAGCACTTTGAACACTGAAGCTTTCTTT.

The V call is TRBV4-1, the J call TRBJ2-1; 7 bases agree with TRBD1. V lost 2 bases, J lost 7 bases, and 17 bases stayed unmatched. The CDR3 has 18 residues. Germline assignment: CDR1 MGHRA and CDR2 YSYEKL. The CDR3: CASSQFGGSTGERNEQFF. The CDR3 DNA reads TGCGCCAGCAGCCAATTCGGAGGAAGCACAGGGGAAAGGAATGAGCAGTTCTTC.

The chain employs TRBV4-1 and TRBJ2-1; 7 bases are a match to TRBD1. The CDR3 is 17 amino acids. After removal of 4 bases from V and 0 bases from J, the junction contained 9 bases not matched to a gene. Germline loops: CDR1 MGHRA, CDR2 YSYEKL. CDR3 bases: TGCGCCAGCAGCCTCAACACACAGGGGAGCTCCTACAATGAGCAGTTCTTC. It specifies CASSLNTQGSSYNEQFF.

This clone has more than one count but fewer than ten. The sample has other DNA sequences that encode this CDR3 too. The chain uses TRBV12-5 and TRBJ1-5, with 7 bases identical to TRBD1. V trimming: 6 bases; J trimming: 4 bases; junction bases outside the gene matches: 6. This CDR3 is 14 amino acids long. Germline V lookup: CDR1 LGHNT, CDR2 FRNRAP. The CDR3 protein is CASGPGTVNQPQHF. The CDR3 DNA follows: TGTGCTAGTGGACCCGGGACAGTTAATCAGCCCCAGCATTTT.

The genes are TRBV5-6 and TRBJ1-6, with 8 bases fitting TRBD1. V lost 2 bases to trimming and J lost 9 bases; unmatched junction nucleotides: 10. Germline CDR1 reads SGHDT; CDR2 reads YYEEEE. The CDR3 loop spans 16 amino acids. CDR3 in DNA: TGTGCCAGCAGCTTACGCTATACAGGGGGTGGTTCACCCCTCCACTTT. Its protein product is CASSLRYTGGGSPLHF.

The chain employs TRBV20-1 and TRBJ2-3, with a tentative D call TRBD1 (5 bases). This CDR3 spans 11 amino acids. V was shortened by 4 bases and J by 3 bases, with 5 bases between the two germline ends. The germline V gene encodes CDR1 DFQATT and CDR2 SNEGSKA (reference sequence). The CDR3 reads CSAKGTDTQYF. DNA for the CDR3: TGCAGTGCTAAGGGGACAGATACGCAGTATTTT.

The chain is built from TRBV4-1 and TRBJ1-1; D is possibly TRBD1 (6 bases). Looked up from germline, CDR1 is MGHRA and CDR2 is YSYEKL. The V end was cut by 4 bases, the J end by 2 bases, with 14 bases between. The CDR3 spans 15 residues. The CDR3 coding sequence is TGCGCCAGCAGCCCTCAGGACAGCCTTAACACTGAAGCTTTCTTT. Its protein is CASSPQDSLNTEAFF.

V gene TRBV15 combines with J gene TRBJ2-3; possible D gene TRBD2, 5 bases. The CDR3 runs 18 residues. Per germline, CDR1 LNHNV and CDR2 YYDKDF (reference sequence). V was clipped by 0 bases and J by 0 bases, with 16 bases between them. The CDR3: CATSRDPSSSLSTDTQYF. The CDR3 DNA reads TGTGCCACCAGCAGAGATCCCTCCTCTAGCCTGAGCACAGATACGCAGTATTTT.

This clone was seen just once. The chain is built from TRBV7-8 and TRBJ1-5; maybe TRBD1 (5 bases). CDR3 length: 14 residues. Germline assignment: CDR1 SGHVS and CDR2 FQNEAQ. V was clipped by 5 bases and J by 8 bases, with 16 bases between them. The CDR3 here is CASSPGGMIEPQHF. The DNA for the CDR3 is TGTGCCAGCAGCCCCGGGGGGATGATAGAGCCCCAGCATTTT.

The J gene is TRBJ1-1, the V gene TRBV6-1, with D possibly matching TRBD1 (5 bases). V lost 7 bases to trimming and J lost 3 bases, with 15 bases between them. The germline V gene has CDR1 MNHNS and CDR2 SASEGT. This CDR3 has 14 amino acids. CDR3 sequence (DNA): TGTGCCAGCACCGAAGGGGCCGCCGACACTGAAGCTTTCTTT. This encodes CASTEGAADTEAFF.

The genes are TRBV5-1 and TRBJ2-7; 13 bases match TRBD2. CDR1 is SGHRS and CDR2 is YFSETQ in the germline V gene. CDR3 size: 14 residues. V lost 0 bases and J lost 6; bases outside the gene matches: 0. The DNA of the CDR3 is TGCGCCAGCAGCTTGGGACTAGCGGGGGGCGAGCAGTACTTC. Translating it yields CASSLGLAGGEQYF.

This clone was observed a few times. V usage is TRBV7-3 and J usage is TRBJ2-5, with TRBD2 as a possible D gene (6 bases). V shed 2 bases and J shed 5 bases, with 12 bases lying between them. There are 14 residues in the CDR3. Germline lookup yields CDR1 SGHTA and CDR2 FQGTGA. The CDR3 DNA reads as TGTGCCAGCAGCTTAGGAGGGTCGACGGAGACCCAGTACTTC. Its protein product is CASSLGGSTETQYF.

This sequence joins TRBV19 and TRBJ1-4, with 7 bases lining up with TRBD1. Germline CDR1 is LNHDA and CDR2 is SQIVND (reference sequence). The junction had 8 bases not matched to a gene; V was cut back by 7 bases and J by 6 bases. The CDR3 length is 14 residues. In DNA form, the CDR3 reads TGTGCCAGTACCCTGACAGGGCGGGATGAAAAACTGTTTTTT. The encoded protein is CASTLTGRDEKLFF.

The rearrangement uses TRBV20-1 and TRBJ2-7; D may be TRBD2 (5 bases). Germline V CDR1 and CDR2: DFQATT, SNEGSKA (reference sequence). V was pared by 3 bases and J by 6 bases, with 9 bases between. The CDR3 has 11 amino acids. The CDR3, as DNA: TGCAGTGCTAGTGCTGGACTCGAGCAGTACTTC. Amino acid sequence: CSASAGLEQYF.

The chain couples TRBV11-2 to TRBJ1-2; D gene uncertain. The V gene lost 4 bases and the J gene lost 8 bases, with 11 bases spanning the gap. In germline, CDR1 is SGHAT, CDR2 FQNNGV. The CDR3 spans 12 residues. CDR3 in DNA: TGTGCCAGCAGCTCCCCCCCCCGGGGCTACACCTTC. Translated, it gives CASSSPPRGYTF.

The chain links TRBV18 to TRBJ1-1; 8 bases fit TRBD1. The CDR3 is made up of 15 amino acids. V shed 4 bases and J 4 bases; nucleotides not matched to a gene: 8. Germline CDR1 is KGHSH and CDR2 is LQKENI. The CDR3 protein is CASSQTTGAGTEAFF. CDR3 nucleotides: TGTGCCAGCTCACAAACGACAGGGGCAGGCACTGAAGCTTTCTTT.

V and J are TRBV18 and TRBJ1-1; 7 bases agree with TRBD1. The CDR3 consists of 14 residues. Trimming removed 8 bases from V and 1 base from J; junction bases left unmatched: 7. The germline V gene encodes CDR1 KGHSH and CDR2 LQKENI. The CDR3 DNA follows: TGTGCCAGCCGGAGTAACAGGGGGAACACTGAAGCTTTCTTT. This translates into CASRSNRGNTEAFF.

The chain carries TRBV6-1 and TRBJ1-2, with 11 bases that match TRBD1. CDR1 is MNHNS, CDR2 SASEGT, per germline. The CDR3 has 15 residues. Losses at the gene ends were 6 bases for V and 2 bases for J; bases not matched to a gene: 5. CDR3 bases: TGTGCCAGCAGCCTGGGACAGGGGGGAAACTATGGCTACACCTTC. Encoded protein: CASSLGQGGNYGYTF.

The genes are TRBV7-9 and TRBJ1-3; 10 bases match TRBD1. The CDR3 contains 13 residues. Trimming at V came to 7 bases and at J to 7 bases, leaving 4 bases not matched to a gene. Germline V lookup: CDR1 SEHNR, CDR2 FQNEAQ (reference sequence). The CDR3: CASTTGGRNTIYF. The CDR3 nucleotides are TGTGCCAGCACGACAGGGGGCAGGAACACCATATATTTT.

The rearrangement links TRBV9 to TRBJ2-5; TRBD2 is a possible D gene (5 bases). This CDR3 contains 14 residues. The V and J ends lost 4 bases and 5 bases respectively, with 15 bases between them. The V gene's germline CDR1 is SGDLS and CDR2 YYNGEE. DNA for the CDR3: TGTGCCAGCAGCATCGGCGTTAGCGTGGAGACCCAGTACTTC. This translates into CASSIGVSVETQYF.

The rearrangement links TRBV5-6 to TRBJ1-1; the D gene is possibly TRBD1 (6 bases). Trimming left V 1 base short and J 2 bases short, with 9 bases between. The CDR3 contains 14 residues. The germline gives CDR1 SGHDT, CDR2 YYEEEE. The CDR3 loop reads CASSLPDSNTEAFF. The CDR3 DNA sequence: TGTGCCAGCAGCTTGCCGGACAGTAACACTGAAGCTTTCTTT.

This rearrangement joins TRBV15 to TRBJ2-5, with 8 bases matching TRBD1. Germline V gene data show CDR1 as LNHNV and CDR2 as YYDKDF (reference sequence). The length of the CDR3 is 13 residues. Losses at the gene ends were 8 bases for V and 2 bases for J; bases not matched to a gene: 4. For the CDR3, the DNA is TGTGCCACCGCGGGACAGGATCAAGAGACCCAGTACTTC. It translates to CATAGQDQETQYF.

This clone was found a few times. This sequence joins TRBV13 and TRBJ1-2, with 8 bases aligning to TRBD1. The CDR3 length is 16 residues. The V gene's germline CDR1 is PRHDT and CDR2 FYEKMQ (reference sequence). The ends lost 1 base at V and 6 bases at J; junction bases unmatched: 10. The CDR3 reads CASSLERWRQGNGYTF. DNA of the CDR3: TGTGCCAGCAGCTTAGAGCGATGGCGACAGGGGAATGGCTACACCTTC.

The gene calls are TRBV7-3 and TRBJ2-1; 10 bases map to TRBD1. CDR1 and CDR2 from the germline V gene are SGHTA and FQGTGA. With V trimmed by 6 bases and J by 2 bases, 4 bases remained unmatched. The CDR3 is 15 residues long. In DNA, the CDR3 is TGTGCCAGCAGGGCGACAGGGGGCCCCTACAATGAGCAGTTCTTC. It codes for CASRATGGPYNEQFF.

About this clone itself: The same CDR3 can be traced to other DNA sequences in this sample. V gene TRBV5-1 combines with J gene TRBJ2-7; 7 nucleotides align to TRBD1. This CDR3 has 14 residues. V shed 1 base, J shed 0 bases, and the junction held 1 base outside the gene matches. In germline, CDR1 is SGHRS, CDR2 YFSETQ. CDR3 region: CASSLSGGSYEQYF. CDR3 nucleotides: TGCGCCAGCAGCTTGTCAGGGGGCTCCTACGAGCAGTACTTC.

The chain has TRBV19 and TRBJ1-5; D is possibly TRBD1 (5 bases). This CDR3 spans 15 amino acids. Germline V gene data show CDR1 as LNHDA and CDR2 as SQIVND (reference sequence). V was clipped by 6 bases and J by 2 bases, with 14 bases between them. The CDR3 reads CASRGRALGNQPQHF. CDR3 bases: TGTGCCAGTAGAGGCAGGGCCTTGGGCAATCAGCCCCAGCATTTT.

This clone was observed at least ten times. V is TRBV7-9 and J is TRBJ2-3; 9 bases align to TRBD2. Germline CDR1 SEHNR, CDR2 FQNEAQ (reference sequence). Germline trimming cut 6 bases from V and 5 bases from J; bases unmatched to any gene: 3. The CDR3 has 13 amino acids. The CDR3 is CASRRGGLDTQYF. DNA for the CDR3: TGTGCCAGCAGGCGGGGGGGCCTAGATACGCAGTATTTT.

This chain joins TRBV5-1 and TRBJ2-6; 9 positions agree with TRBD1. CDR3 size: 21 residues. After removal of 1 base from V and 0 bases from J, the junction contained 14 bases not matched to a gene. Germline V lookup: CDR1 SGHRS, CDR2 YFSETQ. CDR3 sequence (DNA): TGCGCCAGCAGCTTGTTCCTTAAACGGGACAGGGTGAGCTCTGGGGCCAACGTCCTGACTTTC. Its protein product is CASSLFLKRDRVSSGANVLTF.

The V call is TRBV5-1, the J call TRBJ2-7; D unclear. CDR3 length: 12 amino acids. V lost 5 bases and J lost 2, with 8 bases in between. Looked up from germline, CDR1 is SGHRS and CDR2 is YFSETQ. This chain's CDR3 is CASSPPAYEQYF. CDR3 bases: TGCGCCAGCAGTCCCCCTGCCTACGAGCAGTACTTC.